Listed here are 17 T cell receptor beta chains from one sample, sequenced in a study of T-cell memory formation after mild COVID-19. TCRdb reanalysed the 5' RACE reads using MiXCR and keeps one entry per CDR3 protein. The table shows 100,000 to 130,000 distinct CDR3 sequences, with 18% occurring only once. The sample consisted of PBMCs or a T cell subset sorted from them (not recorded which). These receptors all stem from a young man who had mild COVID-19 (a few samples of this study predate the infection). Cell type and time point are not known.

The V gene is TRBV7-2, the J gene TRBJ2-3, with a tentative D call TRBD2 (5 bases). CDR3 length: 14 amino acids. Per the germline V gene, CDR1 is SGHTA and CDR2 is FQGNSA. Trimming shortened V by 5 bases and J by 1 base, and 10 bases separated the two germline ends. This chain's CDR3 is CASSLTRGTDTQYF. CDR3 bases: TGTGCCAGCAGCCTAACGAGGGGCACAGATACGCAGTATTTT.

V usage is TRBV7-2 and J usage is TRBJ1-1, with D hard to call. CDR1 is SGHTA, CDR2 FQGNSA, per germline. Trimming removed 1 base from V and 1 base from J, with 10 bases in between. The CDR3 covers 15 residues. In DNA, the CDR3 is TGTGCCAGCAGCTTAGAGGCGGGGAAGAACACTGAAGCTTTCTTT. Amino acid sequence: CASSLEAGKNTEAFF.

This clonotype was counted many times. This chain connects TRBV19 to TRBJ1-5; D unclear. The CDR3 loop spans 15 amino acids. CDR1 and CDR2 from the germline V gene are LNHDA and SQIVND (reference sequence). V lost 7 bases to trimming and J lost 3 bases, with 16 bases between them. CDR3 sequence: CASKSPVDVNQPQHF. CDR3 nucleotides: TGTGCCAGTAAAAGTCCAGTGGATGTCAATCAGCCCCAGCATTTT.

This clonotype was seen a few times. The chain uses TRBV5-1 and TRBJ2-5, with D perhaps being TRBD1 or TRBD2 (5 bases each). Deletions cut 4 bases from V and 1 base from J, with 14 bases between. In germline, CDR1 is SGHRS, CDR2 YFSETQ. CDR3 size: 15 residues. The CDR3 nucleotides are TGCGCCAGCAGCAACCTCGGGGCGGTCCAAGAGACCCAGTACTTC. It translates to CASSNLGAVQETQYF.

The chain employs TRBV12-5 and TRBJ1-5; D possibly corresponds to TRBD1 (6 bases). The V and J ends lost 1 base and 0 bases respectively, with 13 bases between them. Germline CDR1 reads LGHNT; CDR2 reads FRNRAP. This CDR3 spans 17 amino acids. CDR3 in amino acids: CASGLGTWGASNQPQHF. In DNA, the CDR3 is TGTGCTAGTGGTTTGGGGACATGGGGGGCTAGCAATCAGCCCCAGCATTTT.

This clonotype was found many times. The chain links TRBV15 to TRBJ2-5; 11 bases align to TRBD2. V lost 6 bases to trimming and J lost 3 bases; unmatched junction nucleotides: 0. Germline V CDR1 and CDR2: LNHNV, YYDKDF (reference sequence). The CDR3 length is 13 residues. The CDR3 DNA sequence: TGTGCCACCAGACTAGCGGGGGAAGAGACCCAGTACTTC. Translated: CATRLAGEETQYF. The full variable domain, rest sourced from reference TRBV15 and TRBJ2-5, is DAMVIQNPRYQVTQFGKPVTLSCSQTLNHNVMYWYQQKSSQAPKLLFHYYDKDFNNEADTPDNFQSRRPNTSFCFLDIRSPGLGDTAMYLCATRLAGEETQYFGPGTRLLVL.

This sequence joins TRBV5-4 and TRBJ2-3; 7 bases match TRBD2. CDR1 is SGHNT, CDR2 YYREEE, per germline (reference sequence). The CDR3 consists of 14 residues. V was clipped by 4 bases and J by 3 bases; unmatched bases: 5. The CDR3: CASSRLGRTDTQYF. The CDR3 DNA sequence: TGTGCCAGCAGCCGGCTCGGGAGGACAGATACGCAGTATTTT.

The chain links TRBV12-3 or TRBV12-4 to TRBJ2-3; D gene unclear. V was shortened by 3 bases and J by 4 bases, with 11 bases between the two germline ends. CDR3 length: 14 amino acids. This CDR3 reads CASSFSQTADTQYF. The CDR3 nucleotides are TGTGCCAGCAGTTTTTCCCAGACTGCAGATACGCAGTATTTT.

This clonotype was observed at least ten times. The rearrangement joins TRBV12-3 or TRBV12-4 to TRBJ2-7; 8 bases agree with TRBD1. Losses at the gene ends were 6 bases for V and 3 bases for J; bases not matched to a gene: 10. The CDR3 is 15 residues long. The CDR3 protein is CASSPTGGPFYEQYF. The CDR3 region has the DNA TGTGCCAGCAGCCCAACAGGGGGACCGTTCTACGAGCAGTACTTC.

The chain carries TRBV28 and TRBJ1-1; 9 bases align to TRBD1. Germline trimming cut 5 bases from V and 6 bases from J; bases unmatched to any gene: 10. The CDR3 has 15 amino acids. The germline CDR1 and CDR2 sequences are MDHEN and SYDVKM. CDR3 nucleotide sequence: TGTGCCAGCAGTCCCAACAGGGGGCGGATGGCTGAAGCTTTCTTT. This sequence encodes CASSPNRGRMAEAFF. Full variable domain (remainder filled in from reference TRBV28 and TRBJ1-1): DVKVTQSSRYLVKRTGEKVFLECVQDMDHENMFWYRQDPGLGLRLIYFSYDVKMKEKGDIPEGYSVSREKKERFSLILESASTNQTSMYLCASSPNRGRMAEAFFGQGTRLTVV.

This clonotype was seen ten or more times. The chain has TRBV7-6 and TRBJ2-5; 9 bases map to TRBD2. The CDR3 extends over 16 amino acids. Trimming at V came to 6 bases and at J to 5 bases, leaving 13 bases not matched to a gene. CDR1 is SGHVS, CDR2 FNYEAQ, per germline. For the CDR3, the DNA is TGTGCCAGCAGACGAGCCCTAGCGGGGAGGGTGGAGACCCAGTACTTC. Translation: CASRRALAGRVETQYF.

V gene TRBV4-1 combines with J gene TRBJ1-3, with a weak D call TRBD1 (5 bases). The CDR3 runs 17 residues. Per the germline V gene, CDR1 is MGHRA and CDR2 is YSYEKL. V was clipped by 0 bases and J by 1 base, with 13 bases between them. DNA for the CDR3: TGCGCCAGCAGCCAAGATCCTCCTGGGGGATCTGGAAACACCATATATTTT. Protein: CASSQDPPGGSGNTIYF.

This clonotype turned up a few times. The chain joins TRBV12-3 or TRBV12-4 to TRBJ2-5; 10 nucleotides match TRBD2. This CDR3 has 15 residues. The V and J ends lost 1 base and 5 bases, in that order; junction bases with no gene match: 4. This CDR3 is CASSLVLAGVETQYF. CDR3 sequence (DNA): TGTGCCAGCAGTTTAGTCCTAGCGGGGGTTGAGACCCAGTACTTC.

This chain uses TRBV5-1 with TRBJ2-1; 11 bases line up with TRBD2. Germline assignment: CDR1 SGHRS and CDR2 YFSETQ. This CDR3 spans 13 amino acids. After removal of 5 bases from V and 8 bases from J, the junction contained 3 bases not matched to a gene. The CDR3 nucleotides read TGCGCCAGCAGACCGGGACTAGCGGATGAGCAGTTCTTC. It yields the protein CASRPGLADEQFF.

This clonotype was observed many times. This chain connects TRBV11-2 to TRBJ2-3; 10 bases are a match to TRBD2. This CDR3 is 16 amino acids long. Germline V gene sequence: CDR1 SGHAT, CDR2 FQNNGV. Trimming removed 2 bases from V and 2 bases from J; junction bases left unmatched: 4. The CDR3 bases are TGTGCCAGCAGCTTAATCGGGACTAGCGCCACAGATACGCAGTATTTT. Translation gives CASSLIGTSATDTQYF.

The chain joins TRBV5-1 to TRBJ1-2; D is ambiguous. With 0 bases removed from V and 2 bases from J, the gap between germline ends came to 8 bases. The CDR3 is 14 amino acids. CDR1 SGHRS and CDR2 YFSETQ come from the germline V gene. For the CDR3, the DNA is TGCGCCAGCAGCTTGGAGACGCCAAACTATGGCTACACCTTC. It codes for CASSLETPNYGYTF. Full variable domain (outside the CDR3, taken from reference TRBV5-1 and TRBJ1-2): KAGVTQTPRYLIKTRGQQVTLSCSPISGHRSVSWYQQTPGQGLQFLFEYFSETQRNKGNFPGRFSGRQFSNSRSEMNVSTLELGDSALYLCASSLETPNYGYTFGSGTRLTVV.

V gene TRBV27 combines with J gene TRBJ2-2; no clear D. The germline gives CDR1 MNHEY, CDR2 SMNVEV (reference sequence). The CDR3 consists of 16 residues. V was shortened by 4 bases and J by 0 bases, with 12 bases between the two germline ends. The CDR3 protein is CASSYLSSPNTGELFF. The CDR3 DNA is TGTGCCAGCAGTTACCTGTCTAGTCCGAACACCGGGGAGCTGTTTTTT.